The 18 T cell receptor beta chains reported below all come from one sample, sequenced in a study of T cell changes during pregnancy in multiple sclerosis. Assay used: immunoSEQ multiplex PCR; TCRdb lists only in-frame clones, some missing. The repertoire holds some 57,000 clones, with 91% as singletons. Sequenced material: CD4+ T cells from peripheral blood mononuclear cells, taken in the first trimester of pregnancy. The receptors originated from a female donor with multiple sclerosis, enrolled in a pregnancy study.

This chain connects TRBV7-2 to TRBJ1-6, with unresolved D. Germline V lookup: CDR1 SGHTA, CDR2 FQGNSA. The CDR3 loop spans 14 amino acids. Deletions cut 1 base from V and 8 bases from J, with 9 bases between. The CDR3 loop reads CASSLVATHSPLHF. The CDR3 DNA sequence: TGTGCCAGCAGCTTAGTAGCGACGCATTCACCCCTCCACTTT.

The chain joins TRBV6-5 to TRBJ1-2, with D possibly matching TRBD1 (6 bases). The CDR3 totals 14 residues. Germline V lookup: CDR1 MNHEY, CDR2 SVGAGI. Trimming cost V 6 bases and J 4 bases, with 15 bases left between them. The CDR3 protein is CASRTDRQTYGYTF. In nucleotides, the CDR3 is TGTGCCAGCAGGACGGACAGACAAACCTATGGCTACACCTTC.

The J gene is TRBJ1-1, the V gene TRBV7-2; maybe TRBD1 (5 bases). Germline V lookup: CDR1 SGHTA, CDR2 FQGNSA. V lost 2 bases, J lost 0 bases, and 7 bases lay in between. This CDR3 is 14 amino acids long. CDR3 DNA: TGTGCCAGCAGCTTAAGACAGTTGAACACTGAAGCTTTCTTT. Translating it yields CASSLRQLNTEAFF.

This rearrangement joins TRBV5-8 to TRBJ1-5; weak D call: TRBD1 (6 bases). The V gene lost 5 bases and the J gene lost 4 bases, with 22 bases spanning the gap. The CDR3 spans 17 residues. In germline, CDR1 is SGHTS, CDR2 YDEGEE. CDR3 residues: CASSTRAAGVTNQPQHF. CDR3 nucleotides: TGTGCCAGCAGTACCCGGGCGGCAGGGGTTACTAATCAGCCCCAGCATTTT.

CDR3 residues: CASSPGQVSFRGYTF. The CDR3 DNA sequence: TGTGCCAGCAGCCCTGGACAGGTCTCCTTTCGGGGCTACACCTTC. The rearrangement uses TRBV5-8 and TRBJ1-2, with 7 nucleotides matching TRBD1. Germline V gives CDR1 SGHTS, CDR2 YDEGEE. The CDR3 runs 15 residues. J was trimmed by 8 bases and V by 4 bases; bases with no gene match: 14.

The chain carries TRBV4-2 and TRBJ1-2; D possibly corresponds to TRBD1 (6 bases). The CDR3 extends over 17 amino acids. CDR1 is LGHNA and CDR2 is YNFKEQ in the germline V gene. With 0 bases removed from V and 4 bases from J, the gap between germline ends came to 18 bases. As DNA, the CDR3 is TGTGCCAGCAGCCAAGAAGGCTCCAGGGGTGTATTCTATGGCTACACCTTC. It is translated as CASSQEGSRGVFYGYTF.

This chain's CDR3 is CASSLARNNEQFF. The CDR3 nucleotides are TGTGCCAGCAGCTTAGCGCGAAACAATGAGCAGTTCTTC. This sequence joins TRBV7-2 and TRBJ2-1; D gene ambiguous. The CDR3 totals 13 residues. Trimming left V 0 bases short and J 5 bases short, with 5 bases between. Germline-derived CDR1 and CDR2 are SGHTA and FQGNSA.

This chain connects TRBV19 to TRBJ1-1, with D unresolved. Germline loops: CDR1 LNHDA, CDR2 SQIVND (reference sequence). V was trimmed by 3 bases and J by 0 bases, leaving 17 bases between them. This CDR3 region has 17 residues. The CDR3 nucleotides are TGTGCCAGTAGTATCCAAGCGAGAAGGGAGCTGAACACTGAAGCTTTCTTT. The encoded protein is CASSIQARRELNTEAFF.

This rearrangement joins TRBV19 to TRBJ1-1, with TRBD1 identical over 7 bases. The V and J ends lost 6 bases and 2 bases, in that order; junction bases with no gene match: 9. The CDR3 has 15 amino acids. CDR1 and CDR2 (germline): LNHDA, SQIVND (reference sequence). The CDR3 sequence is CASSLDREVNTEAFF. The CDR3 DNA reads as TGTGCCAGTAGCCTTGACAGGGAGGTTAACACTGAAGCTTTCTTT.

The V call is TRBV9, the J call TRBJ2-7; tentative D call: TRBD2 (6 bases). The germline gives CDR1 SGDLS, CDR2 YYNGEE. Trimming stripped 0 bases from V and 1 base from J, with 11 bases between. This CDR3 has 15 amino acids. CDR3 residues: CASSVEAGQSYEQYF. CDR3 DNA sequence: TGTGCCAGCAGCGTAGAGGCGGGGCAATCCTACGAGCAGTACTTC. Based on the CDR3 plus reference TRBV9 and TRBJ2-7, the full variable domain is DSGVTQTPKHLITATGQRVTLRCSPRSGDLSVYWYQQSLDQGLQFLIQYYNGEERAKGNILERFSAQQFPDLHSELNLSSLELGDSALYFCASSVEAGQSYEQYFGPGTRLTVT.

The genes are TRBV5-1 and TRBJ2-1; 9 nucleotides line up with TRBD1. The J segment lost 10 bases and the V segment lost 4 bases, leaving 12 bases of the junction unmatched. The germline V gene has CDR1 SGHRS and CDR2 YFSETQ. The CDR3 has 15 amino acids. The CDR3 sequence: CASSQITQGAREQFF. The CDR3 bases are TGCGCCAGCAGCCAGATAACACAGGGGGCAAGGGAGCAGTTCTTC.

The CDR3 DNA is TGTGCCAGCTCTCGACAGGGAAACTACGAGCAGTACTTC. Translated: CASSRQGNYEQYF. The rearrangement uses TRBV18 and TRBJ2-7, with 7 bases matching TRBD1. The CDR3 runs to 13 residues. Trimming took 6 bases from V and 3 from J; bases not matched to a gene: 5. Looked up from germline, CDR1 is KGHSH and CDR2 is LQKENI.

The V call is TRBV5-4, the J call TRBJ1-1, with unresolved D. V lost 4 bases, J lost 4 bases, and 26 bases lay in between. The germline V gene encodes CDR1 SGHNT and CDR2 YYREEE (reference sequence). This CDR3 comprises 18 residues. In DNA form, the CDR3 reads TGTGCCAGCAGCATACGAGATTTGATTAGGAGTGAGGGCACTGAAGCTTTCTTT. It is translated as CASSIRDLIRSEGTEAFF. Supplemented by reference TRBV5-4 and TRBJ1-1, the full variable domain reads ETGVTQSPTHLIKTRGQQVTLRCSSQSGHNTVSWYQQALGQGPQFIFQYYREEENGRGNFPPRFSGLQFPNYSSELNVNALELDDSALYLCASSIRDLIRSEGTEAFFGQGTRLTVV.

The rearrangement joins TRBV4-3 to TRBJ2-1; tentative D call: TRBD2 (6 bases). CDR3 size: 15 residues. Germline CDR1 and CDR2: LGHNA and YSLEER. V dropped 0 bases and J dropped 8 bases, with 14 bases sitting between them. The CDR3 loop reads CASSQEDGRGDEQFF. The CDR3 region has the DNA TGCGCCAGCAGCCAAGAAGACGGGCGGGGCGATGAGCAGTTCTTC.

The gene calls are TRBV6-5 and TRBJ1-6, with D hard to call. The CDR3 covers 13 residues. Trimming took 6 bases from V and 9 from J, leaving 12 bases between them. Germline-derived CDR1 and CDR2 are MNHEY and SVGAGI. For the CDR3, the DNA is TGTGCCAGCAGGCGGGCCCTTGGTTCACCCCTCCACTTT. Translating it yields CASRRALGSPLHF.

The chain links TRBV7-3 to TRBJ2-5; a possible D gene is TRBD1 (6 bases). The CDR3 runs 15 residues. Per the germline V gene, CDR1 is SGHTA and CDR2 is FQGTGA. V was trimmed by 0 bases and J by 5 bases, leaving 13 bases between them. The CDR3 protein is CASSLTGRGHETQYF. In DNA form, the CDR3 reads TGTGCCAGCAGCTTAACGGGCAGGGGTCATGAGACCCAGTACTTC. Variable domain in full (rest from reference TRBV7-3 and TRBJ2-5): GAGVSQTPSNKVTEKGKYVELRCDPISGHTALYWYRQSLGQGPEFLIYFQGTGAADDSGLPNDRFFAVRPEGSVSTLKIQRTERGDSAVYLCASSLTGRGHETQYFGPGTRLLVL.

This rearrangement joins TRBV11-2 to TRBJ2-7, with D perhaps TRBD2 (5 bases). The germline V gene has CDR1 SGHAT and CDR2 FQNNGV. The V end was cut by 3 bases, the J end by 4 bases, with 16 bases between. The CDR3 consists of 15 residues. The CDR3 nucleotides are TGTGCCAGCAGCTTGGAACGGGATTTGGGGTACGAGCAGTACTTC. Translation gives CASSLERDLGYEQYF.

The V and J genes are TRBV5-6 and TRBJ1-1; D might be TRBD1 (6 bases). V shed 2 bases and J shed 2 bases, with 13 bases lying between them. The CDR3 length is 15 residues. CDR1 and CDR2 (germline): SGHDT, YYEEEE. The CDR3 spells CASSFPWTVNTEAFF. CDR3 in DNA: TGTGCCAGCAGCTTCCCCTGGACAGTAAACACTGAAGCTTTCTTT.